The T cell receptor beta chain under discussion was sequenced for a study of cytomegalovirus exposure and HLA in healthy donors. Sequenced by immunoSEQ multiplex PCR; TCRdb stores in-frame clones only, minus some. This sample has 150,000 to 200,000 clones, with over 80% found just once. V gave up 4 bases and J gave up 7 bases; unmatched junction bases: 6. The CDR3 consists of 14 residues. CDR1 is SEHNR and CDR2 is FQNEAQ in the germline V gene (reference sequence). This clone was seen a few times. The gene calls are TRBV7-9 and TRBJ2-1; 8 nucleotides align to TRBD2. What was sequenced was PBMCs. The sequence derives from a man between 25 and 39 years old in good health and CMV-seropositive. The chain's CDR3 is CASSSGTSGNEQFF. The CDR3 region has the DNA TGTGCCAGCAGCTCCGGGACTAGTGGTAATGAGCAGTTCTTC.